Sequencing of this T cell receptor beta chain was carried out in a study of blood T cell repertoires in COVID-19. The germline gives CDR1 KGHSH, CDR2 LQKENI. Trimming took off 0 bases at V and 6 bases at J, with 21 bases between the two ends. This CDR3 region has 17 residues. Sequencing was performed with immunoSEQ multiplex PCR; in TCRdb, only in-frame clones are kept and a portion is missing. Among 120,000 to 150,000 clones, 70% to 90% were seen once, and the ten largest hold roughly 5.3%. This rearrangement joins TRBV18 to TRBJ2-7; tentatively, D is TRBD2 (6 bases). Sequenced material: peripheral blood. The TCR sequence derives from a woman aged 50 to 65 with acute or convalescent COVID-19. As DNA, the CDR3 is TGTGCCAGCTCACCACCGCAGTCTGGCCCGGGGGTTGGCGAGCAGTACTTC. The encoded protein is CASSPPQSGPGVGEQYF. The full variable domain, completed using reference TRBV18 and TRBJ2-7, is NAGVMQNPRHLVRRRGQEARLRCSPMKGHSHVYWYRQLPEEGLKFMVYLQKENIIDESGMPKERFSAEFPKEGPSILRIQQVVRGDSAAYFCASSPPQSGPGVGEQYFGPGTRLTVT.